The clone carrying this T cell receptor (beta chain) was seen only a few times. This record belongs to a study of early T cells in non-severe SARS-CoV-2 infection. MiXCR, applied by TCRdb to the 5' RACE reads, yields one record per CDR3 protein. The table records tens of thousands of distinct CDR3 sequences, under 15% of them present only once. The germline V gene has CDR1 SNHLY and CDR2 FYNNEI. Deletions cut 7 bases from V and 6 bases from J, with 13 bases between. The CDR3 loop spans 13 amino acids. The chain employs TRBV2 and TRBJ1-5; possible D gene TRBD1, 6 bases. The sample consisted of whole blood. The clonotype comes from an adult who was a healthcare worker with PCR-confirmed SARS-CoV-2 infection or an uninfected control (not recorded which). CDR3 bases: TGTGCCAGCACCCCTAGGGGGGTTCAGCCCCAGCATTTT. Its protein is CASTPRGVQPQHF.